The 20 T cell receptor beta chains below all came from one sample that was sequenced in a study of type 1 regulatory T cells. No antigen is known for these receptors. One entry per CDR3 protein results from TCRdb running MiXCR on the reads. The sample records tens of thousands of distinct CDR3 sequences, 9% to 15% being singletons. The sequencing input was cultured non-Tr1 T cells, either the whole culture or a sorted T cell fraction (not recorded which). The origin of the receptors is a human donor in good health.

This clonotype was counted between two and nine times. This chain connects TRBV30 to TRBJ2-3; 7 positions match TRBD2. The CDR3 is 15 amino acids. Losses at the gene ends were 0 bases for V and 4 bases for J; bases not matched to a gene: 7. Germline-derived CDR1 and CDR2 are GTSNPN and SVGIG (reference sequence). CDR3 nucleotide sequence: TGTGCCTGGAGTGTACTGAGCGGGATGTCAGATACGCAGTATTTT. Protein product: CAWSVLSGMSDTQYF.

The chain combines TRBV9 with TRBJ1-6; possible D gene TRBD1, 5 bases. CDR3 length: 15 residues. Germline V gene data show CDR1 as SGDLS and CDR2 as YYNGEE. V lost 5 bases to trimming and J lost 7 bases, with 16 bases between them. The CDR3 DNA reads TGTGCCAGCAGTGGAGCCGGGACGAGAAATTCACCCCTCCACTTT. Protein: CASSGAGTRNSPLHF.

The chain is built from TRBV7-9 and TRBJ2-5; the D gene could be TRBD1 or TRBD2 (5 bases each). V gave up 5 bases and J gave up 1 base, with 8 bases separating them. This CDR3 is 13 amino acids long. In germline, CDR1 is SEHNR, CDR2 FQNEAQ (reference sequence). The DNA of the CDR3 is TGTGCCAGCAGCCTTGGGGGCCAAGAGACCCAGTACTTC. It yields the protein CASSLGGQETQYF.

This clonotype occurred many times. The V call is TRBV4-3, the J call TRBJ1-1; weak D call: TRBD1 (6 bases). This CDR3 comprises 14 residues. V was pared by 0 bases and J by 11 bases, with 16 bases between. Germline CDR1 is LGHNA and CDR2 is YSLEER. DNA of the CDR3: TGCGCCAGCAGCCAAGATAGAGGACAGCCCACGGCTTTCTTT. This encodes CASSQDRGQPTAFF.

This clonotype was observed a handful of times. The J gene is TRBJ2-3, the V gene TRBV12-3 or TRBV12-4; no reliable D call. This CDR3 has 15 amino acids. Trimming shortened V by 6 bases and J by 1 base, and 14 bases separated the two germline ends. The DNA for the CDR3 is TGTGCCAGCAGACCCACCAGCCAACGCACAGATACGCAGTATTTT. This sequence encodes CASRPTSQRTDTQYF.

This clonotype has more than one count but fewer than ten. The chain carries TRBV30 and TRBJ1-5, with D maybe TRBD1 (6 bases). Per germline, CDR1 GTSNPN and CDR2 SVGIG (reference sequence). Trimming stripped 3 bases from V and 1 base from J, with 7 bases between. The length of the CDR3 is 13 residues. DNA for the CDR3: TGTGCCTGGAGCGGACAGAGCAATCAGCCCCAGCATTTT. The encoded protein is CAWSGQSNQPQHF.

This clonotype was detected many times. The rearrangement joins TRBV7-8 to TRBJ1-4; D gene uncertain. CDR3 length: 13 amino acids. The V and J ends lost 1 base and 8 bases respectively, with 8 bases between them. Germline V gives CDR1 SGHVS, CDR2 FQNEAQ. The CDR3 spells CASSLVLGEKLFF. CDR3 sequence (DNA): TGTGCCAGCAGCTTAGTCTTGGGGGAAAAACTGTTTTTT.

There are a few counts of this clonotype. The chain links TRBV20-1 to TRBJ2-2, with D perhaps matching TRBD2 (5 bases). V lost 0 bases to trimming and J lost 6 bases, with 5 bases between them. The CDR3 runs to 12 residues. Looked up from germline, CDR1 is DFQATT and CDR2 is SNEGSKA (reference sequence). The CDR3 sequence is CSARDGAGELFF. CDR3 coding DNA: TGCAGTGCTAGAGACGGGGCCGGGGAGCTGTTTTTT.

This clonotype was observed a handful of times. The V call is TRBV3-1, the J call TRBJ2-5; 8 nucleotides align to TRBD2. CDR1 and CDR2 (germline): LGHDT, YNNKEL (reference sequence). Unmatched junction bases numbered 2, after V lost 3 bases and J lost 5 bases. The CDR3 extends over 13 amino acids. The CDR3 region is CASSHSGGETQYF. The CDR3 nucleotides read TGTGCCAGCAGCCACTCGGGAGGGGAGACCCAGTACTTC.

CDR3 loop: CASTRRGRTDTQYF. For the CDR3, the DNA is TGTGCCAGTACCCGAAGGGGGAGAACAGATACGCAGTATTTT. The V call is TRBV19, the J call TRBJ2-3, with D perhaps matching TRBD1 (6 bases). Germline V gene lookup returns CDR1 LNHDA and CDR2 SQIVND (reference sequence). The ends were cut back, 7 bases at V and 3 bases at J, with 14 bases in the middle. The CDR3 has 14 amino acids.

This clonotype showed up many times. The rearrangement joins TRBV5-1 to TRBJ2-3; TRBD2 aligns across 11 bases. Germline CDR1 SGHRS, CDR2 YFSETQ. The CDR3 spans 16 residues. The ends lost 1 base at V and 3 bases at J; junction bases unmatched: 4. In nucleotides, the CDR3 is TGCGCCAGCAGCTTGATGGCTAGCGGGAGGACAGATACGCAGTATTTT. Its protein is CASSLMASGRTDTQYF.

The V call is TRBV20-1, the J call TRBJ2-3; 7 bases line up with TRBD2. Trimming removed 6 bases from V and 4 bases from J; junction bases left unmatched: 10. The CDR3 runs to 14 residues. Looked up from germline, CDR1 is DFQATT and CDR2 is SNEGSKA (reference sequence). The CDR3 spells CSAKLAAAADTQYF. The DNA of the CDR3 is TGCAGTGCAAAGCTAGCGGCGGCAGCAGATACGCAGTATTTT.

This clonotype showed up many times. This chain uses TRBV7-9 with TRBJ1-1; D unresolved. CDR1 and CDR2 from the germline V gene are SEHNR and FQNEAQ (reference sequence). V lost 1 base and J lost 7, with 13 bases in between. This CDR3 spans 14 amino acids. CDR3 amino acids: CASSLGSGRSEAFF. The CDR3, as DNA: TGTGCCAGCAGCTTAGGGAGCGGGCGGAGTGAAGCTTTCTTT.

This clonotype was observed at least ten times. CDR3 nucleotides: TGTGCCAGCAGCCTCCCAGGCAATCAGCCCCAGCATTTT. Residues: CASSLPGNQPQHF. This chain links TRBV28 with TRBJ1-5; D unresolved. This CDR3 contains 13 residues. The V and J ends lost 6 bases and 2 bases respectively, with 8 bases between them. From germline, CDR1 is MDHEN and CDR2 SYDVKM.

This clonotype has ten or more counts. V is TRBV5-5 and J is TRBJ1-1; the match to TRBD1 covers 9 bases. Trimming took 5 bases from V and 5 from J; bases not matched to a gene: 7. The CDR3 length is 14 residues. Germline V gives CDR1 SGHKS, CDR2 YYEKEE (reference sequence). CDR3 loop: CASRFGTGRTEAFF. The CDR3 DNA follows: TGTGCCAGCAGATTTGGGACAGGGCGGACTGAAGCTTTCTTT.

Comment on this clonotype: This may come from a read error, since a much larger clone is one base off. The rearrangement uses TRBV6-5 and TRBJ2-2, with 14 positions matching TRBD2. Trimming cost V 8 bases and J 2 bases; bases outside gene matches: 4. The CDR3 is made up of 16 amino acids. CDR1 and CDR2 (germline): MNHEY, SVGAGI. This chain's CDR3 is CASAGLAGGNTGELFF. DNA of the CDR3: TGTGCCAGCGCCGGACTAGCGGGAGGCAACACCGGGGAGCTGTTTTTT.

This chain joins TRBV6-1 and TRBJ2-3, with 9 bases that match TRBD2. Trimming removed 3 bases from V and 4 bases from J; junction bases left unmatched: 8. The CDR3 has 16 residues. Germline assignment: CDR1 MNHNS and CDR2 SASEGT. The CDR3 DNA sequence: TGTGCCAGCAGTGAGAGTAGCGGGAGTAAAGCAGATACGCAGTATTTT. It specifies CASSESSGSKADTQYF.

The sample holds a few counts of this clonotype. In DNA form, the CDR3 reads TGTGCCAGCAGCATAGCAGGGGGCGCATTAGCAACCGGGGAGCTGTTTTTT. It translates to CASSIAGGALATGELFF. The genes are TRBV7-3 and TRBJ2-2; 8 bases fit TRBD1. Germline V gene lookup returns CDR1 SGHTA and CDR2 FQGTGA. The J segment lost 5 bases and the V segment lost 5 bases, leaving 13 bases of the junction unmatched. The CDR3 extends over 17 amino acids.

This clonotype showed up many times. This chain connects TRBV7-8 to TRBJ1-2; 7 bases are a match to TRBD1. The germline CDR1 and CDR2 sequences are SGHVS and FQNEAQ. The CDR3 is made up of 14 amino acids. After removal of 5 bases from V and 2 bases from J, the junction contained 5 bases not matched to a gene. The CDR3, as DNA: TGTGCCAGCAGCCGAGACAGGGCCAACTATGGCTACACCTTC. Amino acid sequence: CASSRDRANYGYTF.

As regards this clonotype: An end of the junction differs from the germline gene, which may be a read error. The CDR3 loop is CANSQDSGGYNEQFF. The CDR3 DNA reads TGTGCCAACAGCCAAGACTCGGGGGGATACAATGAGCAGTTCTTC. The genes are TRBV7-8 and TRBJ2-1, with TRBD2 matching 7 bases. Germline-derived CDR1 and CDR2 are SGHVS and FQNEAQ. The CDR3 runs to 15 residues.